One and the same sample provided the 18 T cell receptor beta chains below, sequenced in a study of T-cell memory formation after mild COVID-19. TCRdb re-called the 5' RACE reads through MiXCR, storing one row per CDR3 protein. Seen here are fewer than 450,000 distinct CDR3 sequences, 24% observed once, and the top ten hold 8.5% to 9%. Sequenced material: PBMCs or a T cell subset sorted from them (not recorded which). The receptors here all came from an adult woman who had mild COVID-19 (a few samples of this study predate the infection). Cell type and time point are not known.

The rearrangement links TRBV15 to TRBJ2-4, with D perhaps matching TRBD2 (5 bases). Per germline, CDR1 LNHNV and CDR2 YYDKDF (reference sequence). V was cut by 0 bases and J by 6 bases, with 12 bases left in between. CDR3 length equals 15 residues. CDR3 coding DNA: TGTGCCACCAGCAGAGACGGGGTTGAGGGAAACATTCAGTACTTC. The encoded protein is CATSRDGVEGNIQYF.

The rearrangement uses TRBV5-1 and TRBJ2-6; D is uncertain. V was cut by 6 bases and J by 4 bases, with 8 bases left in between. The CDR3 spans 13 residues. Germline CDR1 reads SGHRS; CDR2 reads YFSETQ. The chain's CDR3 is CASTNGGANVLTF. The CDR3, as DNA: TGCGCCAGCACCAATGGGGGGGCCAACGTCCTGACTTTC.

This clonotype turned up a few times. The chain uses TRBV7-2 and TRBJ2-3, with D maybe TRBD2 (5 bases). From germline, CDR1 is SGHTA and CDR2 FQGNSA. V was trimmed by 2 bases and J by 4 bases, leaving 13 bases between them. The CDR3 extends over 15 amino acids. The CDR3 sequence is CASSLSGTRADTQYF. The CDR3 DNA sequence: TGTGCCAGCAGCTTATCGGGAACTAGGGCAGATACGCAGTATTTT.

This sequence joins TRBV7-6 and TRBJ1-2; the D gene is possibly TRBD1 (5 bases). From germline, CDR1 is SGHVS and CDR2 FNYEAQ. The CDR3 has 18 amino acids. The V and J ends lost 0 bases and 0 bases respectively, with 17 bases between them. This CDR3 reads CASSLASAFGASNYGYTF. Written as DNA, the CDR3 is TGTGCCAGCAGCTTAGCGAGTGCGTTTGGGGCATCTAACTATGGCTACACCTTC.

This clonotype turned up a few times. V gene TRBV18 combines with J gene TRBJ2-6; D possibly matches TRBD1 or TRBD2 (5 bases each). This CDR3 is built from 16 residues. V shed 8 bases and J shed 1 base, with 15 bases lying between them. Looked up from germline, CDR1 is KGHSH and CDR2 is LQKENI. The CDR3 protein is CASAQDLGSGANVLTF. The CDR3, as DNA: TGTGCCAGCGCACAGGACTTGGGTTCTGGGGCCAACGTCCTGACTTTC.

The chain couples TRBV7-9 to TRBJ1-2, with D hard to call. The germline V gene encodes CDR1 SEHNR and CDR2 FQNEAQ (reference sequence). The germline V and J ends were trimmed by 2 bases and 2 bases, with 9 bases remaining between them. This CDR3 contains 14 residues. CDR3 amino acids: CASSLTSVNYGYTF. The DNA for the CDR3 is TGTGCCAGCAGCTTAACTTCAGTAAACTATGGCTACACCTTC. The full variable domain, with the rest looked up from reference TRBV7-9 and TRBJ1-2, is DTGVSQNPRHKITKRGQNVTFRCDPISEHNRLYWYRQTLGQGPEFLTYFQNEAQLEKSRLLSDRFSAERPKGSFSTLEIQRTEQGDSAMYLCASSLTSVNYGYTFGSGTRLTVV.

This clonotype was picked up many times. An end of the junction differs from the germline gene, which may be a read error. The chain uses TRBV7-6 and TRBJ2-1, with D perhaps matching TRBD1 (5 bases). Germline V CDR1 and CDR2: SGHVS, FNYEAQ. This CDR3 comprises 12 residues. In DNA form, the CDR3 reads TGCGCCAGCAGCTTGGGGCGCGATGAGCAGTTCTTC. Its protein product is CASSLGRDEQFF.

In its sample, this clonotype was seen a few times. The chain has TRBV11-2 and TRBJ1-4, with D possibly matching TRBD1 (5 bases). Germline V gene sequence: CDR1 SGHAT, CDR2 FQNNGV. This CDR3 is 13 amino acids long. V shed 6 bases and J shed 10 bases, with 15 bases lying between them. The CDR3: CASSGTLGGKLFF. The CDR3 DNA follows: TGTGCCAGCAGTGGTACACTGGGGGGAAAACTGTTTTTT.

The V and J genes are TRBV27 and TRBJ2-7; 9 positions agree with TRBD2. V was pared by 7 bases and J by 4 bases, with 5 bases of the junction left unmatched. The CDR3 runs to 13 residues. Germline CDR1 MNHEY, CDR2 SMNVEV (reference sequence). CDR3 sequence reads: CASKEAGGYEQYF. DNA of the CDR3: TGTGCCAGCAAGGAAGCGGGAGGATACGAGCAGTACTTC.

Only a few counts were recorded for this clonotype. The V call is TRBV19, the J call TRBJ2-1; D uncertain. The V gene's germline CDR1 is LNHDA and CDR2 SQIVND (reference sequence). This CDR3 region has 12 residues. V gave up 3 bases and J gave up 9 bases, with 9 bases separating them. The CDR3 region is CASSIPGSEQFF. DNA for the CDR3: TGTGCCAGTAGTATCCCCGGTTCTGAGCAGTTCTTC.

J is TRBJ2-1 and V is TRBV29-1; tentative D call: TRBD2 (6 bases). The length of the CDR3 is 12 residues. Germline V gene sequence: CDR1 SQVTM, CDR2 ANQGSEA. V gave up 6 bases and J gave up 7 bases, with 13 bases separating them. CDR3 DNA: TGCAGCGTCGGGACTTTGGAAAATGAGCAGTTCTTC. Its translation: CSVGTLENEQFF.

Comment on this clonotype: Because the CDR3's place on the DNA is in doubt, the DNA is left out and the CDR3 is given as listed by TCRdb. The chain is built from TRBV6-2 or TRBV6-3 and TRBJ1-2; TRBD1, the table's D call, lacks a check against the DNA. The germline V gene has CDR1 MNHEY and CDR2 SVGEGT. Termini included, the CDR3 measures 13 amino acids. CDR3 protein: CASSSSGVRGYTF.

This clonotype was seen many times. One end of the junction is discordant with germline, which a read error may explain. The genes are TRBV12-3 or TRBV12-4 and TRBJ2-7; no firm D call. CDR3 size: 13 residues. The CDR3 protein is CASSLGPSYEQYF. The CDR3 coding sequence is TGTGCCAGCAGCTTAGGTCCCTCCTACGAGCAGTACTTC.

Ten or more counts support this clonotype. This chain uses TRBV20-1 with TRBJ1-3; maybe TRBD1 (5 bases). This CDR3 spans 14 amino acids. The germline gives CDR1 DFQATT, CDR2 SNEGSKA (reference sequence). V was trimmed by 5 bases and J by 1 base, leaving 12 bases between them. CDR3: CSAWRGQSGNTIYF. In DNA form, the CDR3 reads TGCAGTGCTTGGAGGGGCCAATCTGGAAACACCATATATTTT.

This clonotype was seen only a few times. V is TRBV7-9 and J is TRBJ2-7, with 9 bases that match TRBD1. V was pared by 5 bases and J by 5 bases, with 10 bases of the junction left unmatched. This CDR3 is built from 15 residues. The germline CDR1 and CDR2 sequences are SEHNR and FQNEAQ (reference sequence). In DNA form, the CDR3 reads TGTGCCAGCAGCCCAGGACAGGGGCTACACCACGAGCAGTACTTC. Its protein product is CASSPGQGLHHEQYF.

The chain recombines TRBV5-1 with TRBJ2-3, with 10 bases aligning to TRBD2. Trimming cost V 3 bases and J 4 bases; bases outside gene matches: 8. The CDR3 is 16 amino acids. Germline loops: CDR1 SGHRS, CDR2 YFSETQ. The CDR3 nucleotides read TGCGCCAGCAGCTCGAGTTTAGCGGGGGGACCAGATACGCAGTATTTT. Translated, it gives CASSSSLAGGPDTQYF.

This clonotype was detected only a few times. The chain carries TRBV2 and TRBJ2-3; no clear D gene. Germline CDR1 is SNHLY and CDR2 is FYNNEI. V lost 4 bases to trimming and J lost 0 bases, with 8 bases between them. CDR3 length: 14 amino acids. CDR3 DNA: TGTGCCAGCAGTGCCCCCCTTAGCACAGATACGCAGTATTTT. Encoded protein: CASSAPLSTDTQYF.

The V and J genes are TRBV3-1 and TRBJ2-3; 15 positions agree with TRBD2. V trimming: 2 bases; J trimming: 3 bases; junction bases outside the gene matches: 18. The CDR3 is 22 amino acids. CDR1 and CDR2 from the germline V gene are LGHDT and YNNKEL (reference sequence). The CDR3 protein is CASSQLRTGLAGGRSRTDTQYF. CDR3 DNA sequence: TGTGCCAGCAGCCAACTCCGGACTGGACTAGCGGGGGGGCGAAGTCGAACAGATACGCAGTATTTT.